The rows below give T cell receptor beta chains drawn from one sample of a study of cytomegalovirus exposure and HLA in healthy donors. TCRdb keeps only in-frame clones here, not all; method: immunoSEQ multiplex PCR. The sample contains about 120,000 clones, 75% to 85% of which appear only once. The sequenced sample was PBMCs. The origin of the receptors is a man aged 25 to 40 in good health and CMV-seropositive. Both conserved end residues are part of each CDR3. The order of the fields is clone size, J gene, D gene, V gene, CDR3 protein, CDR3 DNA. A D gene is named only where the DNA matches it firmly. Size tells how often a clone was seen (once, few, many) or the class of an expanded clone, and some rows leave it out.

.	TRBJ2-3	.	TRBV6-5	CASQRGQGTDTQYF	TGTGCCAGCCAGCGGGGTCAGGGGACAGATACGCAGTATTTT
.	TRBJ2-3	.	TRBV2	CASTMTTPTDTQYF	TGTGCCAGCACTATGACTACCCCCACAGATACGCAGTATTTT
.	TRBJ2-1	TRBD1	TRBV11-3	CASRTTGGAGNEQFF	TGTGCCAGCAGGACAACAGGGGGCGCAGGGAATGAGCAGTTCTTC
once	TRBJ2-6	.	TRBV27	CASSSPGKGALGSGANVLTF	TGTGCCAGCAGTTCCCCTGGGAAAGGGGCCCTAGGGTCTGGGGCCAACGTCCTGACTTTC
.	TRBJ2-7	.	TRBV4-1	CASSPLDTDEQYF	TGCGCCAGCAGCCCCCTCGACACGGACGAGCAGTACTTC
.	TRBJ2-5	.	TRBV5-1	CASSLQQETQYF	TGCGCCAGCAGCTTGCAGCAAGAGACCCAGTACTTC
few	TRBJ1-6	TRBD1	TRBV5-1	CASSRTGAGDSPLHF	TGCGCCAGCAGCAGAACAGGGGCAGGGGATTCACCCCTCCACTTT
.	TRBJ1-2	TRBD1	TRBV2	CASSGPPGGGYTF	TGTGCCAGCAGTGGACCCCCAGGGGGCGGCTACACCTTC
.	TRBJ2-3	TRBD2	TRBV7-9	CSSSLALGGTSTDTQYF	TGTTCCAGCAGCTTAGCCTTGGGGGGGACTAGCACAGATACGCAGTATTTT
once	TRBJ2-5	.	TRBV5-1	CASSLSEQGQETQYF	TGCGCCAGCAGCTTGTCGGAACAGGGTCAAGAGACCCAGTACTTC
.	TRBJ1-1	.	TRBV27	CASSLTGLTRAFF	TGTGCCAGCAGTTTAACAGGATTAACGAGAGCTTTCTTT
.	TRBJ2-7	.	TRBV5-1	CASSLAWDTRRYEQYF	TGCGCCAGCAGCTTGGCATGGGACACCCGACGCTACGAGCAGTACTTC
.	TRBJ1-3	.	TRBV29-1	CSVAESSGNTIYF	TGCAGCGTTGCGGAGAGTTCTGGAAACACCATATATTTT
.	TRBJ1-1	.	TRBV29-1	CSAPTGTEAFF	TGCAGCGCTCCTACGGGCACTGAAGCTTTCTTT
once	TRBJ2-7	.	TRBV5-6	CASSLESSYEQYF	TGTGCCAGCAGCTTGGAGAGCTCCTACGAGCAGTACTTC
.	TRBJ1-2	TRBD1	TRBV6-5	CASSYSPGQGRNGYTF	TGTGCCAGCAGTTACTCCCCCGGACAGGGGAGGAATGGCTACACCTTC
.	TRBJ2-7	.	TRBV15	CATSRRRGSYEQYF	TGTGCCACCAGCAGACGTAGGGGGTCCTACGAGCAGTACTTC
.	TRBJ2-1	TRBD2	TRBV5-1	CASSFIAGGSTEQFF	TGCGCCAGCAGCTTCATAGCGGGAGGGTCCACTGAGCAGTTCTTC
few	TRBJ2-3	TRBD2	TRBV5-1	CASSLVASGLTDTQYF	TGCGCCAGCAGCTTGGTGGCTAGCGGACTCACAGATACGCAGTATTTT
.	TRBJ2-1	.	TRBV2	CAIRPTGPPYNEQFF	TGTGCCATCAGGCCCACAGGCCCACCCTACAATGAGCAGTTCTTC
.	TRBJ2-3	TRBD2	TRBV2	CASSGTSGDTQYF	TGTGCCAGCAGTGGGACTAGCGGCGATACGCAGTATTTT
.	TRBJ2-7	TRBD2	TRBV6-6	CASSSGSSPTGEQYF	TGTGCCAGCAGTAGCGGGAGTTCCCCCACGGGGGAGCAGTACTTC
.	TRBJ2-7	.	TRBV11-2	CASSNRFPVYEQYF	TGTGCCAGCAGCAACAGGTTCCCCGTTTACGAGCAGTACTTC
few	TRBJ2-5	.	TRBV5-5	CASSLAGGRQETQYF	TGTGCCAGCAGCTTGGCGGGGGGCCGCCAAGAGACCCAGTACTTC
.	TRBJ2-2	TRBD2	TRBV7-9	CSSSYSGGRTGELFF	TGTTCCAGCAGCTATAGCGGGGGCCGTACCGGGGAGCTGTTTTTT
.	TRBJ2-3	.	TRBV27	CASSLMGAADTQYF	TGTGCCAGCAGTTTAATGGGGGCCGCAGATACGCAGTATTTT
.	TRBJ2-3	TRBD1	TRBV7-9	CASSFLWTGLTDTQYF	TGTGCCAGCAGTTTCCTTTGGACAGGGTTAACAGATACGCAGTATTTT
.	TRBJ2-7	TRBD2	TRBV5-4	CASSTSGYEQYF	TGTGCCAGCAGCACTAGCGGCTACGAGCAGTACTTC
.	TRBJ2-5	TRBD1	TRBV6-5	CASSYSRTGLQETQYF	TGTGCCAGCAGTTACTCCAGGACAGGGCTCCAAGAGACCCAGTACTTC
.	TRBJ1-5	TRBD1	TRBV29-1	CSVGDSTDQPQHF	TGCAGCGTTGGGGACAGTACCGATCAGCCCCAGCATTTT
.	TRBJ2-5	.	TRBV25-1	CASSAGMRTQYF	TGTGCCAGCAGTGCAGGGATGCGGACCCAGTACTTC
.	TRBJ2-3	.	TRBV11-2	CASRYLAASTDTQYF	TGTGCCAGCAGATATTTAGCGGCTAGCACAGATACGCAGTATTTT
few	TRBJ1-2	.	TRBV25-1	CASSDGPLYGYTF	TGTGCCAGCAGTGATGGGCCCCTCTATGGCTACACCTTC
.	TRBJ2-3	TRBD2	TRBV7-3	CASSDSGVSTDTQYF	TGTGCCAGCAGCGATAGCGGGGTGAGCACAGATACGCAGTATTTT
.	TRBJ2-7	.	TRBV20-1	CSARVLYEQYF	TGCAGTGCTAGAGTCTTGTACGAGCAGTACTTC
.	TRBJ2-7	TRBD1	TRBV19	CASSKGQGGSYEQYF	TGTGCCAGTAGTAAGGGACAGGGTGGATCCTACGAGCAGTACTTC
.	TRBJ2-1	TRBD2	TRBV6-1	CASKKREGRDNEQFF	TGTGCCAGCAAAAAGCGGGAGGGCCGGGACAATGAGCAGTTCTTC
.	TRBJ2-1	TRBD1	TRBV4-3	CASSPGQGIGDNEQFF	TGCGCCAGCAGCCCGGGACAGGGGATTGGGGACAATGAGCAGTTCTTC
.	TRBJ1-5	.	TRBV28	CASSNGVQPQHF	TGTGCCAGTTCAAACGGGGTTCAGCCCCAGCATTTT
.	TRBJ1-5	TRBD1	TRBV11-2	CASSLRTGYNQPQHF	TGTGCCAGCAGCCTAAGGACAGGGTACAATCAGCCCCAGCATTTT
.	TRBJ2-1	.	TRBV10-3	CAISGLDEQFF	TGTGCCATCAGTGGGTTAGATGAGCAGTTCTTC